This passage covers 17 T cell receptor beta chains from one sample sequenced in a study of blood T cell repertoires in COVID-19 (dated by TCRdb to the early 2020s). Receptor amplification or capture employed the immunoSEQ multiplex PCR assay. In TCRdb, the immuneACCESS table is reduced to in-frame sequences with V and J assigned. These tables do not hold every clone; where another copy was compared, an unresolved V gene accounts for under half, and the others remain unexplained. The sample contains a few hundred thousand clones, 70% to 90% of them found a single time. Approximately 10% of the sample rests with the top ten. Sequencing used peripheral blood. The receptors shown here come from a woman aged 70-85 years with acute or convalescent COVID-19.

The chain couples TRBV18 to TRBJ2-1, with D possibly matching TRBD1 (8 bases). CDR1 is KGHSH, CDR2 LQKENI, per germline. The V end was cut by 5 bases, the J end by 6 bases, with 14 bases between. This CDR3 region has 14 residues. The CDR3 loop is CASSTGGAVNEQFF. DNA of the CDR3: TGTGCCAGCTCAACAGGGGGGGCGGTCAATGAGCAGTTCTTC.

The CDR3 DNA reads TGCAGCGTTGATCCAGGGGACTATGGCTACACCTTC. Its translation is CSVDPGDYGYTF. The rearrangement links TRBV29-1 to TRBJ1-2; tentative D call: TRBD1 (6 bases). Germline V gives CDR1 SQVTM, CDR2 ANQGSEA. The CDR3 has 12 residues. The V end was cut by 3 bases, the J end by 3 bases, with 8 bases between.

V usage is TRBV3-1 (or the pseudogene TRBV3-2) and J usage is TRBJ1-2; possible D gene TRBD1, 5 bases. Germline V gene lookup returns CDR1 LGHDT and CDR2 YNNKEL (reference sequence). There are 15 residues in the CDR3. V was clipped by 3 bases and J by 2 bases, with 13 bases between them. This CDR3 is CASSQFAGGNYGYTF. The CDR3 nucleotides are TGTGCCAGCAGCCAGTTCGCGGGGGGGAACTATGGCTACACCTTC.

The rearrangement joins TRBV19 to TRBJ1-1; D might be TRBD1 (5 bases). V gave up 5 bases and J gave up 8 bases, with 15 bases separating them. Germline-derived CDR1 and CDR2 are LNHDA and SQIVND (reference sequence). The CDR3 is 13 residues long. In DNA, the CDR3 is TGTGCCAGTAGTTCCACTCGGAAGGGGGAAGCTTTCTTT. It encodes CASSSTRKGEAFF.

The CDR3 protein is CASSDSSKTQYF. The CDR3 bases are TGTGCCAGCTCAGACAGCTCGAAGACCCAGTACTTC. The V gene is TRBV18, the J gene TRBJ2-5, with D perhaps TRBD1 (5 bases). The V end was cut by 5 bases, the J end by 6 bases, with 10 bases between. Germline CDR1 is KGHSH and CDR2 is LQKENI. CDR3 length: 12 amino acids.

This chain uses TRBV2 with TRBJ2-7; D is perhaps TRBD2 (5 bases). CDR1 is SNHLY and CDR2 is FYNNEI in the germline V gene. The CDR3 covers 14 residues. V lost 7 bases, J lost 0 bases, and 13 bases lay in between. The CDR3 is CASTPRAGSYEQYF. The CDR3 DNA reads TGTGCCAGCACCCCCCGGGCGGGCTCCTACGAGCAGTACTTC.

The CDR3 spells CASSFHRNTEAFF. In nucleotides, the CDR3 is TGTGCCAGCAGCTTTCACAGAAACACTGAAGCTTTCTTT. The chain has TRBV7-2 and TRBJ1-1, with D unclear. The length of the CDR3 is 13 residues. The V and J ends lost 3 bases and 2 bases respectively, with 7 bases between them. CDR1 and CDR2 from the germline V gene are SGHTA and FQGNSA.

This chain joins TRBV6-5 and TRBJ1-1; no reliable D call. The length of the CDR3 is 12 residues. From germline, CDR1 is MNHEY and CDR2 SVGAGI. V dropped 8 bases and J dropped 9 bases, with 16 bases sitting between them. The CDR3 DNA follows: TGTGCCAGCGGTAAAACTCGGGGAAAAGCTTTCTTT. Translated: CASGKTRGKAFF.

The chain has TRBV5-1 and TRBJ2-2; D not certain. Germline CDR1 is SGHRS and CDR2 is YFSETQ. V lost 4 bases and J 7 bases, leaving 11 bases between the germline ends. The CDR3 is 13 amino acids. The CDR3 is CASSPRVGGELFF. The CDR3 region has the DNA TGCGCCAGCAGCCCCCGGGTTGGCGGGGAGCTGTTTTTT.

V usage is TRBV5-4 and J usage is TRBJ2-3; no clear D gene. Trimming removed 0 bases from V and 0 bases from J, with 11 bases in between. The CDR3 runs 16 residues. CDR1 is SGHNT and CDR2 is YYREEE in the germline V gene (reference sequence). Here the CDR3 reads CASSLGPVSSTDTQYF. CDR3 nucleotide sequence: TGTGCCAGCAGCTTGGGGCCAGTATCAAGCACAGATACGCAGTATTTT.

This chain joins TRBV11-2 and TRBJ1-2; TRBD1 aligns across 12 bases. Germline CDR1 reads SGHAT; CDR2 reads FQNNGV. V trimming: 4 bases; J trimming: 3 bases; junction bases outside the gene matches: 9. This CDR3 contains 17 residues. The CDR3 sequence: CASSYSGTGGADYGYTF. Here the CDR3 DNA reads TGTGCCAGCAGCTACTCCGGGACAGGGGGCGCGGACTATGGCTACACCTTC.

This clone was picked up one time. This chain links TRBV9 with TRBJ2-2; the D gene is possibly TRBD1 (6 bases). V was pared by 5 bases and J by 7 bases, with 15 bases between. CDR3 size: 14 residues. Germline V gives CDR1 SGDLS, CDR2 YYNGEE. Here the CDR3 DNA reads TGTGCCAGCAGGAAGGGGGTATGGGACGGGGAGCTGTTTTTT. Its protein is CASRKGVWDGELFF.

This chain connects TRBV11-2 to TRBJ2-1; 8 bases line up with TRBD2. Germline V lookup: CDR1 SGHAT, CDR2 FQNNGV. The V segment lost 5 bases and the J segment 6 bases; nucleotides outside the gene matches: 6. This CDR3 has 14 residues. CDR3 DNA sequence: TGTGCCAGCAGCGCAACGGGGGGGCCCAATGAGCAGTTCTTC. It yields the protein CASSATGGPNEQFF.

This clone was observed once. The chain has TRBV3-1 (or the pseudogene TRBV3-2) and TRBJ1-3; D is possibly TRBD1 (5 bases). The CDR3 extends over 13 amino acids. The germline V gene encodes CDR1 LGHDT and CDR2 YNNKEL (reference sequence). The germline V and J ends were trimmed by 6 bases and 5 bases, with 11 bases remaining between them. CDR3 protein: CASSRGFRNTIYF. DNA of the CDR3: TGTGCCAGCAGTCGGGGGTTTAGAAACACCATATATTTT.

The genes are TRBV3-1 (or the pseudogene TRBV3-2) and TRBJ1-4, with 7 nucleotides matching TRBD1. Germline assignment: CDR1 LGHDT and CDR2 YNNKEL (reference sequence). This CDR3 region has 16 residues. The V and J ends lost 5 bases and 5 bases, in that order; junction bases with no gene match: 11. The CDR3 loop is CASSAPETGLNEKLFF. CDR3 coding DNA: TGTGCCAGCAGCGCTCCAGAGACAGGGTTGAATGAAAAACTGTTTTTT.

This chain connects TRBV6-5 to TRBJ1-4; TRBD1 matches 7 bases. Germline V lookup: CDR1 MNHEY, CDR2 SVGAGI. J was trimmed by 3 bases and V by 5 bases; bases with no gene match: 6. The CDR3 sequence is 15 residues long. DNA for the CDR3: TGTGCCAGCAGTAAACGGGGACAGTCTAATGAAAAACTGTTTTTT. Protein product: CASSKRGQSNEKLFF.

The chain combines TRBV2 with TRBJ1-4; no clear D. Germline V gene sequence: CDR1 SNHLY, CDR2 FYNNEI. Trimming removed 7 bases at V and 11 bases at J, with 26 bases between. This CDR3 has 16 residues. DNA for the CDR3: TGTGCCAGCAAGGAGGAAAGTAACTCGGGGTTAGGGAAACTGTTTTTT. This codes for CASKEESNSGLGKLFF.